A single count supports the clone carrying this TCR beta chain. Trimming removed 6 bases from V and 4 bases from J; junction bases left unmatched: 3. The CDR3 is made up of 15 amino acids. CDR1 and CDR2 (germline): MNHNY, SVGAGI (reference sequence). Profiled with immunoSEQ multiplex PCR; TCRdb holds only in-frame clones, not every one. The sample lists a few hundred thousand clones, approximately 79% occurring once. This record belongs to a study of shared clonotypes between healthy human individuals. This chain links TRBV6-6 with TRBJ2-7; 16 bases agree with TRBD2. Specimen: PBMCs. The sequence came from a woman aged 40 to 55 in good health. Some clones in this sample may be carry-over from other donors' samples. Here the CDR3 reads CASSEGLAGGYEQYF. CDR3 coding DNA: TGTGCCAGCAGCGAGGGACTAGCGGGAGGGTACGAGCAGTACTTC.